One sample yielded the 3 T cell receptor beta chains listed below, sequenced in a study of blood T cell repertoires in COVID-19. Repertoires were generated with immunoSEQ multiplex PCR, while TCRdb's copy carries only in-frame clones and drops some. The table has roughly 230,000 clones, more than 75% seen once; the top ten hold about 0.93%. Sequencing was performed on peripheral blood. These receptor sequences come from a man aged 40-55 years with acute or convalescent COVID-19.

The chain carries TRBV7-3 and TRBJ2-1; D is possibly TRBD2 (7 bases). The CDR3 contains 15 residues. V dropped 4 bases and J dropped 3 bases, with 13 bases sitting between them. In germline, CDR1 is SGHTA, CDR2 FQGTGA. CDR3 sequence: CASSSSRGGYNEQFF. The CDR3 DNA sequence: TGTGCCAGCAGCTCGAGTAGGGGGGGCTACAATGAGCAGTTCTTC. The full variable domain, its missing parts supplied by reference TRBV7-3 and TRBJ2-1, is GAGVSQTPSNKVTEKGKYVELRCDPISGHTALYWYRQSLGQGPEFLIYFQGTGAADDSGLPNDRFFAVRPEGSVSTLKIQRTERGDSAVYLCASSSSRGGYNEQFFGPGTRLTVL.

The chain links TRBV7-9 to TRBJ1-3; 9 bases agree with TRBD1. V was clipped by 5 bases and J by 8 bases; unmatched bases: 7. Germline loops: CDR1 SEHNR, CDR2 FQNEAQ (reference sequence). This CDR3 is built from 14 residues. This chain's CDR3 is CASSNRDRVDTIYF. In nucleotides, the CDR3 is TGTGCCAGCAGCAACCGGGACAGGGTAGACACCATATATTTT.

This chain links TRBV7-2 with TRBJ1-1; unclear D gene. Germline CDR1 reads SGHTA; CDR2 reads FQGNSA. The CDR3 length is 15 residues. V was cut by 3 bases and J by 1 base, with 12 bases left in between. This chain's CDR3 is CASSLGVGPNTEAFF. CDR3 coding DNA: TGTGCCAGCAGCTTGGGAGTGGGCCCGAACACTGAAGCTTTCTTT.